The TCR beta chain under discussion was sequenced for a study of OX40 agonist ivuxolimab in advanced cancers. Study information: Patient treatment consisted of intravenous ivuxolimab administration every 2 weeks at 0.01 to 10 mg/kg. Study-wide points: Normalized expansion of T-cell clones was also low for some nonresponders. CD8+ T cells averaged more expanded clones than CD4+.

Points on this clone: What it binds is unknown.

Germline CDR1 and CDR2: SGHRS and YFSETQ. There are 16 residues in the CDR3. The V gene lost 3 bases and the J gene lost 1 base, with 15 bases spanning the gap. Generated by immunoSEQ multiplex PCR, the TCRdb table keeps only in-frame clones and is missing some. This table holds around 50,000 clones, more than 65% found once. The source of this sequence is an adult with an advanced solid tumor such as melanoma, head and neck, liver or kidney cancer. The input for sequencing was CD4+ or CD8+ T cells sorted from blood, taken in a trial of the OX40 agonist ivuxolimab. The rearrangement links TRBV5-1 to TRBJ2-3; D may be TRBD1 (6 bases). CDR3 loop: CASSYLQGLRTDTQYF. The CDR3 DNA is TGCGCCAGCAGCTACCTACAGGGTTTGCGCACAGATACGCAGTATTTT.